A single sample gave rise to the 27 T cell receptor beta chains below, sequenced in a study of CD8 T cells in Susac syndrome. Reverse transcription used about 0.45 to 1 ug RNA and random hexamers. MiXCR was run by TCRdb on the immunoSEQ multiplex PCR reads, yielding one entry per CDR3 protein. The sample has fewer than 150,000 distinct CDR3 sequences; roughly 94% are singletons. Sequenced material: CD8+ T cells from PBMCs. Source of these receptors: a human donor in good health.

This chain links TRBV28 with TRBJ1-1; D uncertain. Germline-derived CDR1 and CDR2 are MDHEN and SYDVKM. This CDR3 is 18 amino acids long. Trimming cost V 3 bases and J 1 base, with 21 bases left between them. CDR3: CASSLAVIRRTANTEAFF. DNA for the CDR3: TGTGCCAGCAGTTTGGCAGTGATACGTCGGACGGCGAACACTGAAGCTTTCTTT.

The sample holds a few counts of this clonotype. V is TRBV29-1 and J is TRBJ2-1, with 7 bases that match TRBD2. The CDR3 totals 14 residues. Germline V gene sequence: CDR1 SQVTM, CDR2 ANQGSEA. The junction had 11 bases not matched to a gene; V was cut back by 6 bases and J by 6 bases. CDR3 nucleotide sequence: TGCAGCGTCGACATCGGGACTACCTTCAATGAGCAGTTCTTC. Protein: CSVDIGTTFNEQFF.

V is TRBV24-1 and J is TRBJ2-3; 8 bases match TRBD2. The CDR3 length is 15 residues. CDR1 KGHDR and CDR2 SFDVKD come from the germline V gene. With V trimmed by 3 bases and J by 2 bases, 3 bases remained unmatched. DNA for the CDR3: TGTGCCACCAGTGATCTGCGGGAGGACACAGATACGCAGTATTTT. This encodes CATSDLREDTDTQYF.

CDR3 sequence (DNA): TGTGCCAGCAGTTTATCGTGGGTGAACACTGAAGCTTTCTTT. Its protein is CASSLSWVNTEAFF. The chain uses TRBV28 and TRBJ1-1; D unresolved. V lost 1 base and J lost 0, with 6 bases in between. This CDR3 has 14 residues. The germline gives CDR1 MDHEN, CDR2 SYDVKM.

This rearrangement joins TRBV6-2 or TRBV6-3 to TRBJ2-1, with 10 nucleotides matching TRBD1. The V and J ends lost 7 bases and 9 bases, in that order; junction bases with no gene match: 12. The CDR3 runs to 15 residues. Germline V lookup: CDR1 MNHEY, CDR2 SVGEGT. The CDR3 region has the DNA TGTGCCAGCACCCCGGACAGGGGGGGGAACGTTGAGCAGTTCTTC. Its translation: CASTPDRGGNVEQFF.

The chain carries TRBV27 and TRBJ2-7; 10 positions match TRBD1. V lost 5 bases, J lost 7 bases, and 11 bases stayed unmatched. Germline values: CDR1 MNHEY, CDR2 SMNVEV (reference sequence). The CDR3 covers 15 residues. The CDR3 DNA reads TGTGCCAGCAGTGTCCGGGACAGGGGTTTATCAGAGCAGTACTTC. Its protein product is CASSVRDRGLSEQYF.

This sequence joins TRBV4-1 and TRBJ2-1; D remains unclear. The V gene's germline CDR1 is MGHRA and CDR2 YSYEKL. The CDR3 covers 13 residues. Deletions cut 2 bases from V and 5 bases from J, with 7 bases between. The CDR3 DNA reads as TGCGCCAGCAGCCAACCCCCCGACAATGAGCAGTTCTTC. This sequence encodes CASSQPPDNEQFF.

This chain uses TRBV27 with TRBJ1-2, with D unclear. The CDR3 runs to 13 residues. Germline V gene data show CDR1 as MNHEY and CDR2 as SMNVEV (reference sequence). Trimming removed 3 bases from V and 3 bases from J, with 8 bases in between. CDR3 amino acids: CASSLGSDYGYTF. In DNA form, the CDR3 reads TGTGCCAGCAGTTTGGGCAGCGACTATGGCTACACCTTC.

V gene TRBV9 combines with J gene TRBJ1-5; TRBD1 aligns across 8 bases. Unmatched junction bases numbered 1, after V lost 3 bases and J lost 2 bases. CDR1 is SGDLS and CDR2 is YYNGEE in the germline V gene. The CDR3 is made up of 14 amino acids. This CDR3 reads CASSEGQGNQPQHF. The CDR3, as DNA: TGTGCCAGCAGCGAGGGACAGGGCAATCAGCCCCAGCATTTT.

V usage is TRBV9 and J usage is TRBJ2-1; 9 nucleotides agree with TRBD1. The CDR3 totals 14 residues. Germline lookup yields CDR1 SGDLS and CDR2 YYNGEE. Germline trimming cut 4 bases from V and 5 bases from J; bases unmatched to any gene: 4. CDR3 nucleotide sequence: TGTGCCAGCAGCCCCGGGACAGGGAACAATGAGCAGTTCTTC. Its translation: CASSPGTGNNEQFF.

V usage is TRBV30 and J usage is TRBJ2-5, with D possibly matching TRBD2 (5 bases). V was cut by 4 bases and J by 2 bases, with 8 bases left in between. The CDR3 has 12 amino acids. Germline lookup yields CDR1 GTSNPN and CDR2 SVGIG (reference sequence). In nucleotides, the CDR3 is TGTGCCTGGAATAGCGAACAAGAGACCCAGTACTTC. This gives the protein CAWNSEQETQYF. Full variable domain (remainder filled in from reference TRBV30 and TRBJ2-5): SQTIHQWPATLVQPVGSPLSLECTVEGTSNPNLYWYRQAAGRGLQLLFYSVGIGQISSEVPQNLSASRPQDRQFILSSKKLLLSDSGFYLCAWNSEQETQYFGPGTRLLVL.

V and J are TRBV2 and TRBJ2-1, with 14 positions matching TRBD2. V dropped 1 base and J dropped 5; count of bases not matched to a gene: 7. Looked up from germline, CDR1 is SNHLY and CDR2 is FYNNEI. The CDR3 contains 18 residues. This CDR3 is CASSEGGPGLAGDNEQFF. The CDR3 DNA is TGTGCCAGCAGTGAAGGTGGGCCGGGACTAGCGGGAGACAATGAGCAGTTCTTC.

This clonotype appeared a few times. The chain recombines TRBV28 with TRBJ1-5, with D possibly matching TRBD1 (5 bases). Germline assignment: CDR1 MDHEN and CDR2 SYDVKM. The CDR3 is 14 amino acids. V dropped 2 bases and J dropped 7 bases, with 12 bases sitting between them. The CDR3 sequence is CASSLVGGGQPQHF. CDR3 coding DNA: TGTGCCAGCAGTTTAGTGGGTGGGGGACAGCCCCAGCATTTT.

The CDR3, as DNA: TGTGCCAGCAGTACGGGGGCCACCTACGAGCAGTACTTC. It translates to CASSTGATYEQYF. The genes are TRBV6-5 and TRBJ2-7; either TRBD1 or TRBD2 may fit D (6 bases each). The V end lost 5 bases, the J end lost 2 bases, and 10 bases lay between the germline ends. Germline loops: CDR1 MNHEY, CDR2 SVGAGI. There are 13 residues in the CDR3.

The chain combines TRBV7-9 with TRBJ2-7, with no clear D. The germline V and J ends were trimmed by 2 bases and 3 bases, with 8 bases remaining between them. CDR1 is SEHNR and CDR2 is FQNEAQ in the germline V gene (reference sequence). The length of the CDR3 is 13 residues. The CDR3 is CASSLTPNYEQYF. In DNA, the CDR3 is TGTGCCAGCAGCTTAACCCCCAACTACGAGCAGTACTTC.

This rearrangement joins TRBV20-1 to TRBJ2-1, with 12 bases matching TRBD2. Trimming at V came to 0 bases and at J to 9 bases, leaving 9 bases not matched to a gene. The CDR3 spans 16 residues. Germline values: CDR1 DFQATT, CDR2 SNEGSKA (reference sequence). The CDR3 DNA reads TGCAGTGCTAGAGATCTGCTAGCGGGAGGGCCAAGTGAGCAGTTCTTC. This sequence encodes CSARDLLAGGPSEQFF.

This chain uses TRBV20-1 with TRBJ2-1; TRBD2 matches 8 bases. Trimming cost V 0 bases and J 3 bases; bases outside gene matches: 13. CDR3 size: 18 residues. Germline CDR1 DFQATT, CDR2 SNEGSKA (reference sequence). CDR3 nucleotides: TGCAGTGCTAGAGATGAGGGGATAGCGGGACCAAACTACAATGAGCAGTTCTTC. Translating it yields CSARDEGIAGPNYNEQFF.

This chain connects TRBV27 to TRBJ2-7, with TRBD2 matching 7 bases. Germline CDR1 is MNHEY and CDR2 is SMNVEV (reference sequence). V shed 5 bases and J 6 bases; nucleotides not matched to a gene: 10. The CDR3 sequence is 14 residues long. CDR3 region: CASSSGLVGGEQYF. In nucleotides, the CDR3 is TGTGCCAGCAGTAGCGGACTAGTTGGAGGCGAGCAGTACTTC.

The J gene is TRBJ2-1, the V gene TRBV24-1; TRBD2 is a possible D gene (5 bases). The CDR3 totals 12 residues. Germline CDR1 reads KGHDR; CDR2 reads SFDVKD. V was pared by 5 bases and J by 7 bases, with 8 bases between. As DNA, the CDR3 is TGTGCCACCAGTGGAACGGGGAATGAGCAGTTCTTC. Its protein product is CATSGTGNEQFF.

The DNA of the CDR3 is TGTGCCAGCAGCTTAGGATGGTCCAGTCCGAGTGGCTACACCTTC. It codes for CASSLGWSSPSGYTF. The J gene is TRBJ1-2, the V gene TRBV7-9; D remains unclear. The germline gives CDR1 SEHNR, CDR2 FQNEAQ (reference sequence). The CDR3 has 15 residues. V was trimmed by 1 base and J by 7 bases, leaving 16 bases between them.

This chain uses TRBV28 with TRBJ2-5, with D possibly being TRBD1 (5 bases). The V end lost 3 bases, the J end lost 2 bases, and 13 bases lay between the germline ends. Germline CDR1 is MDHEN and CDR2 is SYDVKM. CDR3 length: 15 residues. The CDR3 nucleotides read TGTGCCAGCAGTTTGCCAGGGCAGGAGCAAGAGACCCAGTACTTC. Protein product: CASSLPGQEQETQYF.

The chain couples TRBV2 to TRBJ1-2; 7 bases map to TRBD1. The J segment lost 0 bases and the V segment lost 9 bases, leaving 7 bases of the junction unmatched. The CDR3 has 14 amino acids. CDR1 and CDR2 from the germline V gene are SNHLY and FYNNEI. CDR3 sequence (DNA): TGTGCCAGGTCACAGGGGAACCCTAACTATGGCTACACCTTC. This encodes CARSQGNPNYGYTF.

This chain connects TRBV28 to TRBJ2-2; 7 positions match TRBD2. V was clipped by 2 bases and J by 5 bases; unmatched bases: 5. The CDR3 consists of 15 residues. Germline CDR1 reads MDHEN; CDR2 reads SYDVKM. Here the CDR3 reads CASSLLAELTGELFF. The CDR3, as DNA: TGTGCCAGCAGTTTACTAGCGGAATTGACCGGGGAGCTGTTTTTT.

The rearrangement links TRBV24-1 to TRBJ2-1; no reliable D call. The CDR3 is 15 amino acids. Trimming took off 3 bases at V and 7 bases at J, with 15 bases between the two ends. Germline CDR1 KGHDR, CDR2 SFDVKD. CDR3 bases: TGTGCCACCAGTGATCCATACCAGGCTGCGAATGAGCAGTTCTTC. It is translated as CATSDPYQAANEQFF.

The chain joins TRBV11-2 to TRBJ2-1; 7 nucleotides agree with TRBD2. V dropped 0 bases and J dropped 9; count of bases not matched to a gene: 8. This CDR3 contains 15 residues. Germline V gives CDR1 SGHAT, CDR2 FQNNGV. CDR3 sequence (DNA): TGTGCCAGCAGCTTAGATCTAACTAGCGTCGGTGAGCAGTTCTTC. Its translation is CASSLDLTSVGEQFF. The whole variable domain, filled in from reference TRBV11-2 and TRBJ2-1, reads EAGVAQSPRYKIIEKRQSVAFWCNPISGHATLYWYQQILGQGPKLLIQFQNNGVVDDSQLPKDRFSAERLKGVDSTLKIQPAKLEDSAVYLCASSLDLTSVGEQFFGPGTRLTVL.

The chain has TRBV4-1 and TRBJ1-4, with 8 positions matching TRBD1. Germline lookup yields CDR1 MGHRA and CDR2 YSYEKL. CDR3 length: 14 amino acids. Unmatched junction bases numbered 3, after V lost 1 base and J lost 8 bases. The chain's CDR3 is CASSQGGQAEKLFF. The DNA for the CDR3 is TGCGCCAGCAGCCAAGGGGGACAGGCCGAAAAACTGTTTTTT.

J is TRBJ1-5 and V is TRBV4-1; the match to TRBD1 covers 9 bases. The CDR3 sequence is 16 residues long. Germline assignment: CDR1 MGHRA and CDR2 YSYEKL. J was trimmed by 4 bases and V by 4 bases; bases with no gene match: 8. This CDR3 is CASSPGTGLMNQPQHF. CDR3 nucleotides: TGCGCCAGCAGCCCCGGGACAGGGCTTATGAATCAGCCCCAGCATTTT.